This is a list of T cell receptor beta chains from one sample in a study of OX40 agonist ivuxolimab in advanced cancers. Profiled with immunoSEQ multiplex PCR; TCRdb holds only in-frame clones, not every one. The top ten hold about 0.82% of the sample, which has some 58,000 clones, about 88% seen once. The starting material was CD4+ or CD8+ T cells sorted from blood, obtained in a trial of the OX40 agonist ivuxolimab. The origin of the receptors is an adult with an advanced solid tumor such as melanoma, head and neck, liver or kidney cancer. Both conserved end residues are part of each CDR3. D genes are given only for firm matches. Part of the rows lack a size; the others show once, few, many or a class for expanded clones.

v_call	d_call	clone_size	j_call	cdr3_aa	cdr3_nt
TRBV7-2	NA	NA	TRBJ2-5	CASSLMPAQETQYF	TGTGCCAGCAGCTTAATGCCCGCGCAAGAGACCCAGTACTTC
TRBV9	NA	once	TRBJ2-5	CASSGGARETQYF	TGTGCCAGCAGCGGGGGGGCCAGAGAGACCCAGTACTTC
TRBV10-2	NA	NA	TRBJ1-2	CASTEGPNYGYTF	TGCGCCAGTACCGAAGGACCAAACTATGGCTACACCTTC
TRBV27	TRBD1	NA	TRBJ2-7	CASSSPGQGVDEQYF	TGTGCCAGCAGTTCCCCGGGACAGGGGGTCGACGAGCAGTACTTC
TRBV29-1	TRBD2	once	TRBJ2-7	CSVVRGGGSYEQYF	TGCAGCGTTGTTCGGGGCGGGGGGTCCTACGAGCAGTACTTC
TRBV5-1	TRBD2	NA	TRBJ2-5	CASSRLGGSGVETQYF	TGCGCCAGCAGCAGACTGGGAGGGTCAGGAGTAGAGACCCAGTACTTC
TRBV18	TRBD2	NA	TRBJ2-1	CASSSSGGTNEQFF	TGTGCCAGCTCATCTAGCGGGGGGACGAATGAGCAGTTCTTC
TRBV7-8	NA	NA	TRBJ1-6	CASSFRDGNSPLHF	TGTGCCAGCAGCTTCCGGGACGGTAATTCACCCCTCCACTTT
TRBV6-1	NA	NA	TRBJ1-5	CASSDARPQHF	TGTGCCAGCAGTGACGCTCGGCCCCAGCATTTT
TRBV11-2	NA	NA	TRBJ1-1	CASRSLRDTEAFF	TGTGCCAGCAGATCTCTCAGGGATACTGAAGCTTTCTTT
TRBV19	TRBD2	NA	TRBJ2-1	CASSTLGAGGDEQFF	TGTGCCAGTAGTACGCTCGGAGCGGGAGGGGATGAGCAGTTCTTC
TRBV2	TRBD1	NA	TRBJ1-4	CASRTQGVGGKLFF	TGTGCCAGCAGAACACAGGGGGTAGGCGGAAAACTGTTTTTT
TRBV7-2	TRBD2	NA	TRBJ2-2	CASRASGGANTGELFF	TGTGCCAGCAGGGCTAGCGGGGGGGCCAACACCGGGGAGCTGTTTTTT
TRBV19	TRBD1	NA	TRBJ1-1	CASSGQGARTEAFF	TGTGCCAGTAGCGGACAGGGGGCGCGAACTGAAGCTTTCTTT
TRBV6-1	NA	NA	TRBJ1-5	CASSEAGYSNQPQHF	TGTGCCAGCAGTGAAGCAGGGTATAGCAATCAGCCCCAGCATTTT
TRBV9	NA	NA	TRBJ2-1	CASSAREGRRSHNEQFF	TGTGCCAGCAGCGCCCGCGAGGGGCGGAGATCTCACAATGAGCAGTTCTTC
TRBV25-1	NA	once	TRBJ2-1	CASSEYGGVEQFF	TGTGCCAGCAGTGAATACGGAGGCGTTGAGCAGTTCTTC
TRBV4-1	TRBD1	NA	TRBJ1-4	CASRRAGQGDEKLFF	TGCGCCAGCAGGCGGGCAGGACAGGGAGATGAAAAACTGTTTTTT
TRBV19	NA	once	TRBJ1-6	CASRGSAGSNSPLHF	TGTGCCAGTAGGGGGTCGGCAGGGTCCAATTCACCCCTCCACTTT
TRBV30	TRBD1	NA	TRBJ2-2	CACQPNRDSYTGELFF	TGTGCCTGTCAGCCTAACCGGGACAGCTACACCGGGGAGCTGTTTTTT
TRBV27	NA	few	TRBJ1-2	CASSTNQGGYTF	TGTGCCAGCAGTACGAACCAGGGGGGCTACACCTTC
TRBV5-6	NA	NA	TRBJ2-2	CASSLYSGELFF	TGTGCCAGCAGCTTGTATTCCGGGGAGCTGTTTTTT
TRBV28	NA	NA	TRBJ1-2	CASSPIRGDLNYGYTF	TGTGCCAGCAGTCCGATTAGGGGCGACCTTAACTATGGCTACACCTTC
TRBV30	NA	NA	TRBJ2-7	CAWSVGPKEGQYF	TGTGCCTGGTCCGTGGGGCCAAAAGAGGGGCAGTACTTC
TRBV5-1	NA	NA	TRBJ2-2	CASSFTQVTTGELFF	TGCGCCAGCAGCTTTACGCAGGTTACGACCGGGGAGCTGTTTTTT
TRBV9	TRBD2	once	TRBJ2-1	CASSVDAGGGYNEQFF	TGTGCCAGCAGCGTAGACGCGGGGGGCGGTTACAATGAGCAGTTCTTC
TRBV5-1	NA	few	TRBJ1-1	CASKRGRDTEAFF	TGCGCCAGCAAAAGGGGTAGGGACACTGAAGCTTTCTTT
TRBV4-1	TRBD2	NA	TRBJ2-2	CASSQGLAGVGELFF	TGCGCCAGCAGCCAAGGATTAGCGGGAGTCGGGGAGCTGTTTTTT
TRBV6-5	NA	few	TRBJ2-7	CATQKSSSYEQYF	TGTGCCACACAAAAGAGTAGCTCCTACGAGCAGTACTTC
TRBV28	NA	NA	TRBJ2-7	CASSLVGGLSSYEQYF	TGTGCCAGCAGTTTAGTCGGAGGCCTTAGCTCCTACGAGCAGTACTTC
TRBV6-6	TRBD2	NA	TRBJ2-7	CASSYLNSGGEQYF	TGTGCCAGCAGTTACCTTAACTCGGGGGGCGAGCAGTACTTC
TRBV5-6	NA	few	TRBJ1-5	CASSFSPAGSNQPQHF	TGTGCCAGCAGCTTTTCCCCCGCGGGTAGCAATCAGCCCCAGCATTTT
TRBV19	NA	NA	TRBJ1-1	CASSLHQGPTEAFF	TGTGCCAGTAGTCTGCACCAGGGGCCCACTGAAGCTTTCTTT
TRBV6-6	NA	once	TRBJ2-7	CASSYPGGEQYF	TGTGCCAGCAGTTACCCAGGTGGCGAGCAGTACTTC
TRBV19	NA	NA	TRBJ2-1	CASNRIEGPNNEQFF	TGTGCCAGTAATAGGATAGAGGGACCTAACAATGAGCAGTTCTTC
TRBV18	NA	NA	TRBJ1-5	CASSQQGSDQPQHF	TGTGCCAGCTCACAACAGGGCTCGGATCAGCCCCAGCATTTT
TRBV6-1	NA	NA	TRBJ2-4	CASRRVAKNIQYF	TGTGCCTCGAGGAGGGTAGCCAAAAACATTCAGTACTTC
TRBV5-1	NA	NA	TRBJ1-6	CASSLGQSRDSPLHF	TGCGCCAGCAGCTTGGGACAGTCCCGGGATTCACCCCTCCACTTT
TRBV6-1	NA	NA	TRBJ2-2	CASTTSRTGELFF	TGTGCCAGCACTACAAGTCGGACCGGGGAGCTGTTTTTT
TRBV11-2	NA	NA	TRBJ2-7	CASSLYDGPYEQYF	TGTGCCAGCAGCTTATACGACGGGCCCTACGAGCAGTACTTC
TRBV6-1	TRBD1	once	TRBJ1-2	CASSESGQPYTNYGYTF	TGTGCCAGCAGTGAATCGGGACAGCCATATACGAACTATGGCTACACCTTC
TRBV19	TRBD1	NA	TRBJ2-2	CASKDRGLGTGELFF	TGTGCCAGTAAAGACAGGGGGCTCGGCACCGGGGAGCTGTTTTTT
TRBV2	TRBD1	NA	TRBJ2-5	CASNNRGLVETQYF	TGTGCCAGCAATAACAGGGGGTTGGTAGAGACCCAGTACTTC
TRBV6-1	TRBD2	NA	TRBJ2-3	CASNLAESTDTQYF	TGTGCCAGCAATCTAGCGGAGTCCACAGATACGCAGTATTTT
TRBV7-2	NA	NA	TRBJ2-5	CASSLPGPQETQYF	TGTGCCAGCAGCCTCCCAGGGCCCCAAGAGACCCAGTACTTC
TRBV2	NA	NA	TRBJ1-3	CASTPRGGNTIYF	TGTGCCAGCACCCCCAGGGGTGGAAACACCATATATTTT
TRBV9	NA	NA	TRBJ1-4	CASSAPNEKLFF	TGTGCCAGCAGCGCTCCTAATGAAAAACTGTTTTTT
TRBV6-5	TRBD2	NA	TRBJ2-7	CASRPPRAGFLEQYF	TGTGCCAGCAGACCACCAAGAGCGGGGTTTCTCGAGCAGTACTTC
TRBV12-5	TRBD1	NA	TRBJ1-5	CASGLARGGTADYNQPQHF	TGTGCTAGTGGTTTGGCGAGGGGGGGGACAGCAGATTACAATCAGCCCCAGCATTTT
TRBV7-9	NA	NA	TRBJ2-1	CASSYEVLSSYNEQFF	TGTGCCAGCAGCTACGAGGTACTGAGCTCCTACAATGAGCAGTTCTTC
TRBV6-5	NA	once	TRBJ2-2	CASSYSWGRSGELFF	TGTGCCAGCAGTTACTCGTGGGGGAGGAGCGGGGAGCTGTTTTTT
TRBV7-2	NA	NA	TRBJ1-1	CASLRTMNTEAFF	TGTGCCAGCCTACGAACCATGAACACTGAAGCTTTCTTT
TRBV5-1	TRBD2	NA	TRBJ2-1	CASRSGGASYNEQFF	TGCGCCAGCAGGAGCGGGGGGGCCTCTTACAATGAGCAGTTCTTC
TRBV5-1	TRBD1	NA	TRBJ2-5	CASSLLGAGTGETQYF	TGCGCCAGCAGCCTCCTAGGCGCCGGGACAGGGGAGACCCAGTACTTC
TRBV10-3	TRBD2	once	TRBJ2-7	CATGGAGGPSEQYF	TGTGCCACCGGGGGAGCGGGAGGGCCAAGCGAGCAGTACTTC
TRBV9	NA	once	TRBJ2-2	CASSSGTNTGELFF	TGTGCCAGCAGCTCCGGGACAAACACCGGGGAGCTGTTTTTT
TRBV5-1	NA	NA	TRBJ1-1	CASSPSPQGAETEAFF	TGCGCCAGCAGCCCCTCCCCCCAGGGCGCGGAAACTGAAGCTTTCTTT